This T cell receptor (beta chain) appears in the sequencing data of a study of CD8 T cells in ankylosing spondylitis. General observations from the study: A TCR beta motif of eight or nine highly homologous variants seemed to mark ankylosing spondylitis blood. A number of the motif variants had already been described in reactive arthritis synovial fluid and blood.

Comments on this clonotype: The target antigen is unknown.

This CDR3 comprises 13 residues. Germline CDR1 SNHLY, CDR2 FYNNEI. V lost 6 bases and J lost 8, with 13 bases in between. MiXCR, applied by TCRdb to the 5' RACE reads, yields one record per CDR3 protein. There are some 800,000 distinct CDR3 sequences in the sample; 12% occur only once, and 0.51% lies in the top ten. This rearrangement joins TRBV2 to TRBJ2-2; no definite D call. The sequenced material came from blood, either unsorted or a sorted T cell fraction (not recorded which). The source is a male donor with ankylosing spondylitis. CDR3 amino acids: CASRDDMVGELFF. The CDR3 DNA sequence: TGTGCCAGCAGGGACGACATGGTGGGGGAGCTGTTTTTT.